This record covers a single TCR beta chain. Its specificity is unknown. CDR3 length: 14 amino acids. Germline loops: CDR1 MRHNA, CDR2 SNTAGT. The junction had 5 bases not matched to a gene; V was cut back by 2 bases and J by 9 bases. This entry belongs to a study of T cell responses to AZD1222 COVID-19 vaccine. Study at large: Second-dose timings of about 4 or about 12 weeks were pooled.

TCRdb's copy holds only in-frame clones and misses some; the assay was immunoSEQ multiplex PCR. The table has around 70,000 clones, roughly 90% seen once. Notes on the study in general: Only after the peak T cell response were repertoires sampled. Only a handful of AZD1222 recipients tested seropositive at baseline.

J is TRBJ2-1 and V is TRBV6-4, with 9 bases identical to TRBD2. The input for sequencing was peripheral blood, taken on day 0 of AZD1222 vaccination. The receptor was isolated from an adult in good health. CDR3 sequence reads: CASSDKREVGEQFF. The CDR3 nucleotides are TGTGCCAGCAGTGACAAGCGGGAGGTTGGTGAGCAGTTCTTC.